The TCR beta chain described here comes from a study of blood T cell repertoires in COVID-19. Study-level information: Acute and convalescent COVID-19 specimens originated in the United States, Italy and Spain. Sources were T cells, B-cell-depleted T cells, or PBMCs; the material itself was cDNA or gDNA.

J gave up 6 bases and V 5 bases, and 4 bases lay outside the gene matches. There are 13 residues in the CDR3. Germline V gives CDR1 SGHNT, CDR2 YENEEA. Clones were sequenced by immunoSEQ multiplex PCR, and TCRdb holds only the in-frame ones, with some missing. The table includes 18,000 or so clones, around 83% detected once. The gene calls are TRBV11-3 and TRBJ2-1, with TRBD2 identical over 7 bases. The sequence came from a human donor with active COVID-19. The donor label of this sample is uncertain. Sequenced sample: peripheral blood. CDR3 sequence: CASSHRTSNEQFF. In nucleotides, the CDR3 is TGTGCCAGCAGCCACCGGACTAGCAATGAGCAGTTCTTC.